What follows are 20 T cell receptor beta chains derived from one specimen sequenced in a study of cytomegalovirus exposure and HLA in healthy donors. Use of 60 Vbeta and 13 Jbeta primers characterized the PCR. Clones were read by immunoSEQ multiplex PCR, and TCRdb kept only the in-frame ones, dropping some. This repertoire includes around 100,000 clones. The sample was PBMCs. The source of these receptors is a young man in good health and CMV-seronegative.

This chain links TRBV5-5 with TRBJ1-2, with D possibly matching TRBD1 (6 bases). V lost 4 bases, J lost 7 bases, and 14 bases lay in between. The CDR3 runs 13 residues. The V gene's germline CDR1 is SGHKS and CDR2 YYEKEE (reference sequence). CDR3: CASSPDSVGGYTF. CDR3 DNA: TGTGCCAGCAGCCCGGACAGCGTCGGTGGCTACACCTTC. The full variable domain, with the rest looked up from reference TRBV5-5 and TRBJ1-2, is DAGVTQSPTHLIKTRGQQVTLRCSPISGHKSVSWYQQVLGQGPQFIFQYYEKEERGRGNFPDRFSARQFPNYSSELNVNALLLGDSALYLCASSPDSVGGYTFGSGTRLTVV.

Details on this clone: The limits of the CDR3 on the DNA are not certain, so only TCRdb's listed CDR3 is given. V gene TRBV5-1 combines with J gene TRBJ2-2; whether TRBD2, the table's D call, matches the DNA was not checked. Germline values: CDR1 SGHRS, CDR2 YFSETQ. The CDR3 extends over 14 residues, inclusive of both ends. The CDR3 sequence is CASSFGAGTGELFF.

The genes are TRBV15 and TRBJ2-7; D might be TRBD1 (5 bases). The CDR3 loop spans 15 amino acids. V was trimmed by 0 bases and J by 5 bases, leaving 14 bases between them. Germline V lookup: CDR1 LNHNV, CDR2 YYDKDF (reference sequence). The DNA for the CDR3 is TGTGCCACCAGCAGAGATCCAACAGGCAAGAACGAGCAGTACTTC. It yields the protein CATSRDPTGKNEQYF.

J is TRBJ2-3 and V is TRBV7-9; 9 bases align to TRBD1. Losses at the gene ends were 5 bases for V and 1 base for J; bases not matched to a gene: 13. This CDR3 has 18 amino acids. Germline V gene data show CDR1 as SEHNR and CDR2 as FQNEAQ (reference sequence). This CDR3 is CASSESLGQGDRTDTQYF. CDR3 DNA sequence: TGTGCCAGCAGCGAATCCTTGGGACAGGGTGATCGCACAGATACGCAGTATTTT.

The rearrangement uses TRBV7-9 and TRBJ2-3; 8 nucleotides agree with TRBD1. Trimming took 5 bases from V and 4 from J; bases not matched to a gene: 5. The CDR3 covers 14 residues. Per the germline V gene, CDR1 is SEHNR and CDR2 is FQNEAQ (reference sequence). CDR3 in DNA: TGTGCCAGCAGCATAGACAGGGGCGCAGATACGCAGTATTTT. Translating gives CASSIDRGADTQYF.

This sequence joins TRBV9 and TRBJ1-3; D not resolved. The V gene's germline CDR1 is SGDLS and CDR2 YYNGEE. The V gene lost 4 bases and the J gene lost 4 bases, with 3 bases spanning the gap. The CDR3 is 11 amino acids. This CDR3 reads CASSSGNTIYF. CDR3 bases: TGTGCCAGCAGCTCAGGAAACACCATATATTTT.

This rearrangement joins TRBV5-4 to TRBJ2-7; 10 bases match TRBD2. There are 15 residues in the CDR3. J gave up 2 bases and V 0 bases, and 2 bases lay outside the gene matches. Germline loops: CDR1 SGHNT, CDR2 YYREEE (reference sequence). The CDR3 loop reads CASSLASGGTYEQYF. CDR3 nucleotides: TGTGCCAGCAGCTTGGCTAGCGGGGGAACCTACGAGCAGTACTTC.

V usage is TRBV7-8 and J usage is TRBJ1-2; 11 bases line up with TRBD1. V gave up 5 bases and J gave up 2 bases; unmatched junction bases: 16. CDR3 size: 19 residues. CDR1 and CDR2 from the germline V gene are SGHVS and FQNEAQ. CDR3 DNA: TGTGCCAGCAGCGCTAGGACAGGGGGCGAGAGAACCCTAAACTATGGCTACACCTTC. This codes for CASSARTGGERTLNYGYTF.

The rearrangement joins TRBV11-2 to TRBJ1-5; D remains ambiguous. CDR1 and CDR2 from the germline V gene are SGHAT and FQNNGV. The ends were cut back, 0 bases at V and 0 bases at J, with 6 bases in the middle. CDR3 length: 15 residues. As DNA, the CDR3 is TGTGCCAGCAGCTTAGACAACTATAGCAATCAGCCCCAGCATTTT. Residues: CASSLDNYSNQPQHF.

J is TRBJ2-7 and V is TRBV27; possibly TRBD1 for D (6 bases). Trimming pared 7 bases from V and 5 bases from J, leaving 18 bases between. CDR3 length: 14 residues. Germline values: CDR1 MNHEY, CDR2 SMNVEV (reference sequence). This chain's CDR3 is CASKLLTGFNEQYF. The CDR3 region has the DNA TGTGCCAGCAAACTCCTCACAGGGTTCAACGAGCAGTACTTC.

The V and J genes are TRBV5-1 and TRBJ1-2; the match to TRBD1 covers 8 bases. J lost 8 bases, V lost 3 bases, and 6 bases had no gene match. Germline CDR1 is SGHRS and CDR2 is YFSETQ. This CDR3 comprises 13 residues. CDR3 region: CASSSGQGEGYTF. The CDR3 nucleotides read TGCGCCAGCAGCTCAGGACAGGGCGAGGGCTACACCTTC.

The chain recombines TRBV4-1 with TRBJ2-3, with D maybe TRBD2 (5 bases). The CDR3 contains 15 residues. Germline assignment: CDR1 MGHRA and CDR2 YSYEKL. V lost 0 bases and J 4 bases, leaving 11 bases between the germline ends. CDR3 nucleotides: TGCGCCAGCAGCCAAGATCCCCTCGGGGCAGATACGCAGTATTTT. Its translation is CASSQDPLGADTQYF.

V gene TRBV28 combines with J gene TRBJ2-1, with 7 bases matching TRBD2. Germline CDR1 MDHEN, CDR2 SYDVKM. The V gene end was trimmed by 4 bases and the J gene end by 6 bases; junction bases not matched to a gene: 3. This CDR3 has 13 residues. In nucleotides, the CDR3 is TGTGCCAGCAGTTACGGGAGGCCCAATGAGCAGTTCTTC. Protein product: CASSYGRPNEQFF.

This sequence joins TRBV2 and TRBJ2-7; maybe TRBD2 (5 bases). Germline V gene sequence: CDR1 SNHLY, CDR2 FYNNEI. CDR3 length: 14 amino acids. Trimming left V 8 bases short and J 5 bases short, with 19 bases between. DNA of the CDR3: TGTGCCAGCTCCGAGTCGGGGAACCGCAACGAGCAGTACTTC. Protein sequence: CASSESGNRNEQYF.

The J gene is TRBJ1-6, the V gene TRBV7-7; 10 nucleotides match TRBD1. The CDR3 extends over 15 amino acids. The germline V gene encodes CDR1 SSHAT and CDR2 FNYEAQ (reference sequence). V lost 5 bases to trimming and J lost 7 bases; unmatched junction nucleotides: 5. Written as DNA, the CDR3 is TGTGCCAGCAGCCCGGGACAGGGGACAAATTCACCCCTCCACTTT. Amino acids: CASSPGQGTNSPLHF.

The chain combines TRBV6-5 with TRBJ1-6; D is uncertain. Trimming left V 4 bases short and J 7 bases short, with 17 bases between. The germline V gene has CDR1 MNHEY and CDR2 SVGAGI. The length of the CDR3 is 16 residues. The chain's CDR3 is CASSSRGQARNSPLHF. The CDR3, as DNA: TGTGCCAGCAGTTCCCGCGGGCAGGCGAGGAATTCACCCCTCCACTTT.

This chain links TRBV5-6 with TRBJ2-5; D unclear. Germline V gene data show CDR1 as SGHDT and CDR2 as YYEEEE. Trimming took 0 bases from V and 1 from J, leaving 7 bases between them. The CDR3 runs 14 residues. The CDR3 reads CASSLAGSQETQYF. The CDR3 DNA reads as TGTGCCAGCAGCTTGGCTGGCAGCCAAGAGACCCAGTACTTC.

The chain joins TRBV5-5 to TRBJ2-7; 8 bases align to TRBD2. There are 15 residues in the CDR3. Germline CDR1 and CDR2: SGHKS and YYEKEE (reference sequence). J gave up 8 bases and V 0 bases, and 10 bases lay outside the gene matches. The CDR3 sequence: CASSLVVGSGGQQYF. The CDR3 bases are TGTGCCAGCAGCTTGGTAGTGGGAAGCGGGGGCCAGCAGTACTTC.

Details on this clone: The sample holds other DNA sequences that translate to the same CDR3. The rearrangement links TRBV5-1 to TRBJ2-2, with D possibly being TRBD2 (6 bases). The V end lost 4 bases, the J end lost 5 bases, and 9 bases lay between the germline ends. In germline, CDR1 is SGHRS, CDR2 YFSETQ. There are 13 residues in the CDR3. In DNA form, the CDR3 reads TGCGCCAGCAGCGCGGGATTTACCGGGGAGCTGTTTTTT. Amino acids: CASSAGFTGELFF.

The chain recombines TRBV7-2 with TRBJ2-5, with TRBD1 matching 10 bases. Per the germline V gene, CDR1 is SGHTA and CDR2 is FQGNSA. The CDR3 length is 16 residues. V gave up 3 bases and J gave up 0 bases; unmatched junction bases: 4. The CDR3 reads CASSFGDRGNQETQYF. CDR3 nucleotides: TGTGCCAGCAGCTTTGGGGACAGGGGAAACCAAGAGACCCAGTACTTC. The full variable domain, completed using reference TRBV7-2 and TRBJ2-5, is GAGVSQSPSNKVTEKGKDVELRCDPISGHTALYWYRQSLGQGLEFLIYFQGNSAPDKSGLPSDRFSAERTGGSVSTLTIQRTQQEDSAVYLCASSFGDRGNQETQYFGPGTRLLVL.